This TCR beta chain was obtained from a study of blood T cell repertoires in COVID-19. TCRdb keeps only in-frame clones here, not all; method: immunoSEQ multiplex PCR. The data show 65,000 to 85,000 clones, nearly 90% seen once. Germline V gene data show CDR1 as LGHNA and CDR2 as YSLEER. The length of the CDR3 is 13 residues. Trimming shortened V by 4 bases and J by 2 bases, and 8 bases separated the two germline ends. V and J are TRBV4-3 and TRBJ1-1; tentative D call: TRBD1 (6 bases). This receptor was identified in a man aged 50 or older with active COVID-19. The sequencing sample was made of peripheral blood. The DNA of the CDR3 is TGCGCCAGCAGCCCGGACAGCAACACTGAAGCTTTCTTT. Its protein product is CASSPDSNTEAFF.